The text below deals with one T cell receptor beta chain. It lacks a known antigen. Base qualities are not recorded, but no much larger clone differs from it by a single base. This record belongs to a study of beta chain features in type 1 diabetes listed by TCRdb under 2018. In terms of the full investigation: No differences in mean age, gender distribution, total cell number or subset yield were found between patients and healthy donors. Across all samples, fewer than 130 million sorted cells were examined, and cell number per subset correlated strongly with RNA yield. In the study, TCRB repertoires of sorted circulating CD4+ T cell subsets from recently diagnosed type 1 diabetes patients were compared with those of matched healthy donors. Regulatory and stem cell-like memory subsets were obtained from only 8 patients and about 8 healthy donors, while naive and central memory subsets were obtained from all 30 or so donors. What the research found in general, with its limitations: The naive, central memory and regulatory TCRB repertoires appeared to resemble one another more closely among patients than among healthy donors. Shorter templates might be favored by PCR, yet because patient and control samples were amplified and corrected together, any such skew would affect both groups equally. Only small numbers of individuals were included in the HLA sub-analyses, which left unresolved whether HLA type had any influence on TCRB rearrangement. Sequencing cDNA rather than genomic DNA could over-represent highly expressing activated cells, although activation and CD3 levels did not differ between groups. In all four CD4+ subsets, TCRB CDR3 length was moderately but significantly shorter in type 1 diabetes patients. At VDJ recombination sites, type 1 diabetes patients had fewer insertions and more deleted nucleotides, which implies abnormalities in thymic rearrangement.

A single peripheral blood draw of about 116 mL on average was collected from each donor into heparinised tubes. Naive, central memory, regulatory and stem cell-like memory CD4+ T cells were sorted on a BD FACSAria II using a panel including CD45RO, CCR7, CD25, CD127, CD95 and CD27. Every sorted population had a purity above 95%. PBMCs were isolated right away by Lymphoprep density gradient centrifugation and were stained directly, without culture. To minimize batch effects, samples were stained and sorted in pairs, one healthy donor with one patient per experiment. The germline V gene specifies KGHSH as CDR1 and LQKENI as CDR2. V is reduced by 2 bases and J by 14 bases, leaving a spacing of 10 bases between them. Measured from the cysteine to the phenylalanine, the CDR3 is 11 residues long. This entry keeps only the CDR3 DNA: 33 bases, framed from base 1. The entire amount of isolated RNA was reverse transcribed using the High Capacity cDNA Reverse Transcription Kit, so the sequenced TCRB transcripts were expressed ones. Deep immunoSEQ sequencing was performed on naive, central memory and regulatory T cell samples, with an average of around 3.5 million total reads per sample. Sorted cells were lysed in RLT buffer, and RNA was extracted using DNase-treated RNeasy Micro or Mini kits according to cell number. Each cell subset was processed separately to prevent cross-contamination, with patient and healthy donor samples processed together. TCRB sequences were amplified from cDNA with the immunoSEQ multiplex PCR, producing 87-bp fragments spanning the CDR3 region. The amplicons were sequenced using the Illumina HiSeq platform. The published analysis was carried out like this. PCR bias was corrected computationally using synthetic template baselines, and reads within Hamming distance 2 were collapsed, with unmergeable singletons discarded. By aligning reads against IMGT, V, D and J genes, CDR3 length, and insertions or deletions at six rearrangement sites were assigned. Clonotype counts were normalized to sorted cell number within each subset before computing true diversity and Gini coefficients with the tcR R package. Repertoire sharing was quantified using the overlap coefficient calculated on TCRB nucleotide sequences. Out-of-frame TCRB sequences from naive cells were analyzed to stand in for the pre-selection repertoire. Held by TCRdb, this immuneACCESS table contains in-frame sequences only and omits some clones. Under half of the omission traces to an unresolved V gene where checked; the cause of the rest is unknown. V and J calls and clone size follow that table, whereas D and trimming were derived from the DNA. The sample table shows around 250,000 clones, and roughly an eighth are seen once. The ten largest clonotypes hold about 0.03% of the sample.

The chain joins TRBV18 to TRBJ2-1; TRBD2 is a weak D gene call, 5 bases matching. The clonotype was recovered from a woman aged 40 to 50 in good health. Sequencing was carried out using naive CD4+ T cells from blood. The sample's cell subset or site label, decoded: true naive CD4+ T cells. The sequenced DNA: TGTGCCAGCTCACCAGGGGAGAACAAGTTCTTC. This encodes CASSPGENKFF.